This entry is about one T cell receptor (beta chain). As handled by the study authors: Estimation of nucleated cell counts was performed using reference gene primer amplification. Generated by immunoSEQ multiplex PCR, the TCRdb table keeps only in-frame clones and is missing some. Clone size and the V and J calls come from that table; the DNA yielded D and trimming. This sample carries about 190,000 clones, 85% to 90% of them seen once, and the ten largest clones take roughly 0.6%. The entry originates in a study of blood T cell repertoires in COVID-19. Study as a whole: Spain, Italy and the United States supplied samples that represented acute and convalescent COVID-19. PBMCs, B-cell-depleted T cells, or T cells provided the cDNA or gDNA that made up the material.

Sequenced sample: peripheral blood. The sequence came from a man aged 50-60 years with acute or convalescent COVID-19.

The CDR3 protein is CATFAGLAGSYEQYF. The CDR3 nucleotides are TGTGCCACCTTCGCGGGACTAGCGGGATCCTACGAGCAGTACTTC. The chain uses TRBV10-3 and TRBJ2-7; the match to TRBD2 covers 13 bases. The V gene's germline CDR1 is ENHRY and CDR2 SYGVKD. Trimming at V came to 10 bases and at J to 1 base, leaving 7 bases not matched to a gene. This CDR3 is 15 amino acids long.